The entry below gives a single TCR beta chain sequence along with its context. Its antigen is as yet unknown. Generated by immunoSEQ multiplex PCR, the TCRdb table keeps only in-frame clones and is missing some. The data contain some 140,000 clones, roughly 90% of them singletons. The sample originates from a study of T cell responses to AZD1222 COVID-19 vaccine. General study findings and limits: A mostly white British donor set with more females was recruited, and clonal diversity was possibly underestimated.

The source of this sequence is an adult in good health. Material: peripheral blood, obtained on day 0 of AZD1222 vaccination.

This CDR3 reads CAVGGGMATNYGYTF. As DNA, the CDR3 is TGTGCCGTAGGGGGTGGTATGGCGACTAACTATGGCTACACCTTC. The chain recombines TRBV5-4 with TRBJ1-2, with a weak D call TRBD1 (6 bases). The CDR3 has 15 amino acids. V was trimmed by 10 bases and J by 0 bases, leaving 19 bases between them. Germline CDR1 and CDR2: SGHNT and YYREEE (reference sequence).